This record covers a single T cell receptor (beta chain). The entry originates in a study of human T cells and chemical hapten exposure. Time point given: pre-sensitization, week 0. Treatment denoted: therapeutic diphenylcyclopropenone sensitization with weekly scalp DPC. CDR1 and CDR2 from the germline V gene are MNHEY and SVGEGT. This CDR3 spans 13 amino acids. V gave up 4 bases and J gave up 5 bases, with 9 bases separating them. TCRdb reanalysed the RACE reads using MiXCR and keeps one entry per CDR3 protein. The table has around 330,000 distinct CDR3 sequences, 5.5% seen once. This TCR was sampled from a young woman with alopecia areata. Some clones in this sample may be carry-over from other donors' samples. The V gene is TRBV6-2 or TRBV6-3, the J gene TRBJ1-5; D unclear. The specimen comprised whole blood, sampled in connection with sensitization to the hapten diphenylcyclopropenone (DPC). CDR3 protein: CASSSNRYQPQHF. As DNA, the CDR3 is TGTGCCAGCAGTTCCAATAGATATCAGCCCCAGCATTTT.